A selection of T cell receptor beta chains follows, all from one sample in a study of T cells in Graves' hyperthyroidism and ophthalmopathy. TCRdb ran MiXCR on the multiplex PCR reads and lists one entry per CDR3 protein. The sample holds 140,000 or so distinct CDR3 sequences, about 20% seen once. Source material: blood. All receptors come from a woman aged 45-65 years with Graves' hyperthyroidism that later progressed to Graves' ophthalmopathy. Each CDR3 is given without its conserved first and last residue. Expanded clones are given a class, and other clones once, few, many or no size at all.

size: NA
J: TRBJ2-3
V: TRBV20-1
CDR3: SARYPGEVADTQY

size: NA
J: TRBJ1-6
V: TRBV27
CDR3: ASSDDGSYNSPLH

size: many
J: TRBJ2-2
V: TRBV12-5
CDR3: ASAPSGGRSGELF

size: NA
J: TRBJ2-5
V: TRBV4-1
CDR3: ASSQNQETQY

size: many
J: TRBJ2-2
V: TRBV18
CDR3: ASSSGASNTGELF

size: NA
J: TRBJ1-5
V: TRBV11-3
CDR3: ASSLGEQSNQPQH

size: few
J: TRBJ2-7
V: TRBV11-2
CDR3: ASSLETSGHYEQY

size: many
J: TRBJ2-1
V: TRBV28
CDR3: ASSPRDRPSYEQF

size: NA
J: TRBJ2-3
V: TRBV11-2
CDR3: ASSLEATSTDTQY

size: NA
J: TRBJ2-7
V: TRBV12-3/TRBV12-4
CDR3: ASSLGGSGSYEQY

size: many
J: TRBJ2-5
V: TRBV3-1
CDR3: ASSHPTPLAGTQY

size: NA
J: TRBJ2-5
V: TRBV28
CDR3: ASSRQTSGEETQY

size: many
J: TRBJ2-4
V: TRBV12-3/TRBV12-4
CDR3: ASSFGNIQY

size: many
J: TRBJ1-1
V: TRBV27
CDR3: ASSLLWGPNTEAF

size: many
J: TRBJ1-6
V: TRBV6-1
CDR3: ASIADRVMPLH

size: many
J: TRBJ2-1
V: TRBV20-1
CDR3: SALAGGIPNEQF

size: many
J: TRBJ2-7
V: TRBV20-1
CDR3: SASATSGIFDEQY

size: NA
J: TRBJ2-5
V: TRBV6-9
CDR3: ASSYGASAQETQY

size: NA
J: TRBJ2-7
V: TRBV7-8
CDR3: ASSLGVRSYEQY

size: few
J: TRBJ2-1
V: TRBV7-3
CDR3: ASSLRLYNEQF

size: NA
J: TRBJ2-1
V: TRBV5-5
CDR3: ASSSMAGSYNEQF

size: few
J: TRBJ2-7
V: TRBV30
CDR3: AWSVRRGSYEQY

size: NA
J: TRBJ2-1
V: TRBV6-1
CDR3: ASTPKRAPTNEQF